These 2 T cell receptor beta chains share one sample of origin, sequenced in a study of OX40 agonist ivuxolimab in advanced cancers. Clones were sequenced by immunoSEQ multiplex PCR, and TCRdb holds only the in-frame ones, with some missing. Of 70,000 to 95,000 clones listed, around 84% are singletons. The sample in question was CD4+ or CD8+ T cells sorted from blood, obtained in a trial of the OX40 agonist ivuxolimab. Receptors originate from an adult with an advanced solid tumor such as melanoma, head and neck, liver or kidney cancer.

Worth noting for this clone: The germline gene is not matched at one end of the junction; a read error may be the cause. V gene TRBV7-9 combines with J gene TRBJ1-5; 9 bases map to TRBD1. The CDR3 is made up of 16 amino acids. Germline lookup yields CDR1 SEHNR and CDR2 FQNEAQ (reference sequence). This chain's CDR3 is CASSLGPTGGNQPQHF. CDR3 coding DNA: TGTGCCAGCAGCTTAGGTCCTACAGGGGGCAACCAGCCCCAGCATTTT.

The genes are TRBV7-9 and TRBJ1-5; D uncertain. This CDR3 has 14 residues. Deletions cut 8 bases from V and 0 bases from J, with 11 bases between. CDR1 is SEHNR and CDR2 is FQNEAQ in the germline V gene (reference sequence). The CDR3 bases are TGTGCCAGCGGGCCCCTTTATAGCAATCAGCCCCAGCATTTT. This codes for CASGPLYSNQPQHF.